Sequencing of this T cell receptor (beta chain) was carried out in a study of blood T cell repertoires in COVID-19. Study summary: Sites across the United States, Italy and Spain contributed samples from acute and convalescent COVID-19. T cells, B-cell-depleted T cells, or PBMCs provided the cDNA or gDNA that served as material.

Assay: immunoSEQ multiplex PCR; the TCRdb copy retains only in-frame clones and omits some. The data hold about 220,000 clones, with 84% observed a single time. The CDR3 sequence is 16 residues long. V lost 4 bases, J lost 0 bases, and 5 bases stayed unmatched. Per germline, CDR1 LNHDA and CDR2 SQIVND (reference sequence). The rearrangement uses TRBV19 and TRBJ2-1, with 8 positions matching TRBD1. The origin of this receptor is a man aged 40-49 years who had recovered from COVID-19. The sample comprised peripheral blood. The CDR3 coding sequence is TGTGCCAGTAGTACAAACAGGGGGGCCTCCTACAATGAGCAGTTCTTC. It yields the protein CASSTNRGASYNEQFF.